A single sample gave rise to the 27 T cell receptor beta chains below, sequenced in a study of blood T cells in healthy people across ages. Using a J-beta primer mix together with a sample-barcoded 5' primer, a second PCR was run for roughly 6 to 12 cycles. TCRdb reanalysed the 5' RACE reads using MiXCR and keeps one entry per CDR3 protein. The repertoire includes about 1.7 million distinct CDR3 sequences, roughly 28% of them detected once, and around 7.7% sits in the top ten. The sample comprised blood. These receptors originate from a woman aged 25-40 years in good health.

This clonotype was detected many times. This chain links TRBV10-1 with TRBJ1-2; unclear D gene. This CDR3 is built from 12 residues. Germline loops: CDR1 WNHNN, CDR2 SYGVQD (reference sequence). Trimming left V 3 bases short and J 11 bases short, with 13 bases between. CDR3 nucleotides: TGCGCCAGCAGTGAAGGTTTTCGGCCTTACACCTTC. Protein sequence: CASSEGFRPYTF.

This clonotype was detected ten times or more. This chain joins TRBV29-1 and TRBJ1-2; a weak D match, TRBD1 (6 bases). Trimming stripped 7 bases from V and 1 base from J, with 10 bases between. Germline V gene sequence: CDR1 SQVTM, CDR2 ANQGSEA. The CDR3 loop spans 12 amino acids. The CDR3 loop reads CSENRVNYGYTF. As DNA, the CDR3 is TGCAGCGAAAACAGGGTTAACTATGGCTACACCTTC. The complete variable domain, with remaining parts taken from reference TRBV29-1 and TRBJ1-2, reads SAVISQKPSRDICQRGTSLTIQCQVDSQVTMMFWYRQQPGQSLTLIATANQGSEATYESGFVIDKFPISRPNLTFSTLTVSNMSPEDSSIYLCSENRVNYGYTFGSGTRLTVV.

This clonotype was recorded a few times. J is TRBJ1-1 and V is TRBV10-2; the D gene is possibly TRBD1 (5 bases). The CDR3 has 14 residues. The V gene's germline CDR1 is WSHSY and CDR2 SAAADI. Trimming removed 5 bases from V and 1 base from J, with 11 bases in between. The CDR3 nucleotides are TGCGCCAGCAGTAACCAGGGCCCGAACACTGAAGCTTTCTTT. Its protein product is CASSNQGPNTEAFF.

This chain uses TRBV12-3 or TRBV12-4 with TRBJ1-5; tentative D call: TRBD1 (5 bases). Trimming cost V 7 bases and J 7 bases, with 17 bases left between them. The CDR3 totals 14 residues. This CDR3 is CASTLGRGNQPQHF. In DNA, the CDR3 is TGTGCCAGCACCCTAGGTCGGGGGAACCAGCCCCAGCATTTT.

V and J are TRBV27 and TRBJ2-2, with 8 bases that match TRBD2. Germline CDR1 reads MNHEY; CDR2 reads SMNVEV (reference sequence). The CDR3 spans 16 residues. Trimming took 7 bases from V and 1 from J; bases not matched to a gene: 8. CDR3 sequence: CASTSIAGRNTGELFF. As DNA, the CDR3 is TGTGCCAGCACCTCTATAGCGGGAAGGAACACCGGGGAGCTGTTTTTT.

The genes are TRBV9 and TRBJ1-1; TRBD1 matches at 10 bases. The V gene end was trimmed by 4 bases and the J gene end by 3 bases; junction bases not matched to a gene: 18. The CDR3 is 19 amino acids. The V gene's germline CDR1 is SGDLS and CDR2 YYNGEE. The CDR3 nucleotides read TGTGCCAGCAGCTCGAAAACCGGGACAGGGGTGTTTCGGCACACTGAAGCTTTCTTT. It translates to CASSSKTGTGVFRHTEAFF.

In this sample, this clonotype turned up a few times. The chain is built from TRBV12-3 or TRBV12-4 and TRBJ1-2; D unresolved. Trimming left V 4 bases short and J 5 bases short, with 8 bases between. The CDR3 sequence is 12 residues long. The CDR3 DNA reads as TGTGCCAGCAGTTCCCCTTTATATGGCTACACCTTC. Its translation: CASSSPLYGYTF.

This clonotype has more than one count but fewer than ten. This chain connects TRBV11-2 to TRBJ2-6; D is unclear. The CDR3 spans 17 residues. Germline loops: CDR1 SGHAT, CDR2 FQNNGV. Trimming took off 1 base at V and 0 bases at J, with 10 bases between the two ends. For the CDR3, the DNA is TGTGCCAGCAGCTTAGCCGGACGCCTCTCTGGGGCCAACGTCCTGACTTTC. Residues: CASSLAGRLSGANVLTF.

This clonotype appeared a single time. The rearrangement links TRBV6-6 to TRBJ1-2; D call uncertain. There are 14 residues in the CDR3. Germline values: CDR1 MNHNY, CDR2 SVGAGI (reference sequence). The V end was cut by 6 bases, the J end by 1 base, with 12 bases between. This chain's CDR3 is CASSNTENNYGYTF. In DNA form, the CDR3 reads TGTGCCAGCAGCAACACGGAAAATAACTATGGCTACACCTTC.

This clonotype has just a few counts. The CDR3 is CAIRGGVGAEAFF. The CDR3 DNA reads as TGTGCCATCAGGGGGGGAGTGGGAGCTGAAGCTTTCTTT. The chain recombines TRBV10-3 with TRBJ1-1; the D gene is possibly TRBD1 (5 bases). V lost 6 bases and J lost 6, with 14 bases in between. This CDR3 is 13 amino acids long. CDR1 and CDR2 from the germline V gene are ENHRY and SYGVKD.

This clonotype was recorded a few times. The chain links TRBV12-3 or TRBV12-4 to TRBJ2-3, with D uncertain. Between the trimmed V and J ends, which lost 6 bases and 6 bases, there was a span of 16 bases. The CDR3 has 14 amino acids. The CDR3 reads CASRPSTLLDTQYF. The CDR3 nucleotides are TGTGCCAGCAGGCCATCCACCCTTTTGGATACGCAGTATTTT.

The chain has TRBV4-1 and TRBJ2-5; D unresolved. The V gene lost 0 bases and the J gene lost 11 bases, with 4 bases spanning the gap. The germline gives CDR1 MGHRA, CDR2 YSYEKL. The CDR3 consists of 10 residues. CDR3 nucleotide sequence: TGCGCCAGCAGCCAAGATTGGCAGTACTTC. It specifies CASSQDWQYF.

This clonotype has only a few counts. The rearrangement uses TRBV12-5 and TRBJ1-2, with 8 bases matching TRBD1. V trimming: 7 bases; J trimming: 7 bases; junction bases outside the gene matches: 14. The germline CDR1 and CDR2 sequences are LGHNT and FRNRAP. The CDR3 totals 15 residues. The chain's CDR3 is CASASSRDRSIGYTF. In DNA form, the CDR3 reads TGTGCTAGTGCCTCCTCTCGGGACAGGTCCATTGGCTACACCTTC.

The chain carries TRBV12-3 or TRBV12-4 and TRBJ1-1; no clear D gene. Trimming shortened V by 6 bases and J by 6 bases, and 14 bases separated the two germline ends. The CDR3 contains 13 residues. CDR3 region: CASSIPGHPEAFF. CDR3 nucleotide sequence: TGTGCCAGCAGCATACCCGGCCATCCTGAAGCTTTCTTT.

This clonotype was detected many times. For the CDR3, the DNA is TGCGCCAGCAGCTTGGGCCGAGACAATGAGCAGTTCTTC. It translates to CASSLGRDNEQFF. The V gene is TRBV5-1, the J gene TRBJ2-1; D unresolved. Trimming removed 0 bases from V and 5 bases from J, with 6 bases in between. The CDR3 totals 13 residues. Germline CDR1 and CDR2: SGHRS and YFSETQ.

The genes are TRBV6-5 and TRBJ2-2; D possibly corresponds to TRBD2 (6 bases). This CDR3 region has 15 residues. V was pared by 8 bases and J by 0 bases, with 13 bases between. The germline gives CDR1 MNHEY, CDR2 SVGAGI. CDR3 sequence reads: CASGRTAPNTGELFF. In DNA, the CDR3 is TGTGCCAGCGGGAGGACTGCCCCGAACACCGGGGAGCTGTTTTTT.

The chain recombines TRBV14 with TRBJ2-3; the D is unclear. This CDR3 is 15 amino acids long. Germline CDR1 and CDR2: SGHDN and FVKESK. Trimming took off 0 bases at V and 4 bases at J, with 11 bases between the two ends. CDR3 loop: CASSQDWGLPDTQYF. For the CDR3, the DNA is TGTGCCAGCAGCCAAGATTGGGGTCTTCCAGATACGCAGTATTTT.

Comments on this clonotype: A much larger clone is a single base away; this may be a read error. This chain joins TRBV29-1 and TRBJ2-5; possible D gene TRBD2, 5 bases. V lost 7 bases to trimming and J lost 3 bases, with 15 bases between them. The CDR3 is 13 amino acids. Germline CDR1 SQVTM, CDR2 ANQGSEA. The CDR3 DNA sequence: TGCAGCGGATCATATACGACTAAAGAGACCCAGTACTTC. It is translated as CSGSYTTKETQYF. The whole variable domain, filled in from reference TRBV29-1 and TRBJ2-5, reads SAVISQKPSRDICQRGTSLTIQCQVDSQVTMMFWYRQQPGQSLTLIATANQGSEATYESGFVIDKFPISRPNLTFSTLTVSNMSPEDSSIYLCSGSYTTKETQYFGPGTRLLVL.

This chain connects TRBV20-1 to TRBJ2-3; 7 bases agree with TRBD2. CDR1 DFQATT and CDR2 SNEGSKA come from the germline V gene (reference sequence). V shed 7 bases and J 9 bases; nucleotides not matched to a gene: 10. This CDR3 has 12 residues. The CDR3 DNA sequence: TGCAGTGGGATATGGGGCGGGGGAACGCAGTATTTT. It encodes CSGIWGGGTQYF.

Comment on this clonotype: This may be a read error: a much more frequent sequence differs by one nucleotide. This chain connects TRBV4-3 to TRBJ2-1, with TRBD1 matching 9 bases. Looked up from germline, CDR1 is LGHNA and CDR2 is YSLEER. Trimming at V came to 3 bases and at J to 5 bases, leaving 5 bases not matched to a gene. The CDR3 has 15 residues. CDR3 sequence (DNA): TGCGCCAGCAGCCAGTGGGGACAGGGCCACAATGAGCAGTTCTTC. Translating gives CASSQWGQGHNEQFF.

The J gene is TRBJ2-5, the V gene TRBV10-2; TRBD1 agrees at 9 bases. The end of the DNA aligns better with TRBJ2-7, so the J call may be wrong. CDR1 and CDR2 from the germline V gene are WSHSY and SAAADI. This CDR3 region has 14 residues. The CDR3, as DNA: TGCGCCAGCATTCGGGACAGGGTAAGCTACGAGCAGTACTTC. Translating it yields CASIRDRVSYEQYF.

Notes on this clonotype: At one boundary the junction diverges from the germline segment, which might be a read error. The V gene is TRBV5-1, the J gene TRBJ2-1, with 7 nucleotides matching TRBD2. The CDR3 loop spans 17 amino acids. Germline CDR1 SGHRS, CDR2 YFSETQ. CDR3 in amino acids: CASSLWTRLSSCNEQFF. CDR3 in DNA: TGCGCCAGCAGCCTCTGGACTAGGCTGAGCTCCTGCAATGAGCAGTTCTTC.

In regard to this clonotype: Since a much larger clone is just one base distant, this may be a read error. V is TRBV6-2 or TRBV6-3 and J is TRBJ2-4, with TRBD1 matching over 8 bases. The J call could be wrong; TRBJ2-7 is a better fit for the DNA end. The CDR3 is made up of 12 amino acids. Germline loops: CDR1 MNHEY, CDR2 SVGEGT. Here the CDR3 DNA reads TGTGCCAGCACCCCACAGGGGGGCGAGCAGTACTTC. Protein sequence: CASTPQGGEQYF.

The chain joins TRBV5-6 to TRBJ2-7; either TRBD1 or TRBD2 may fit D (5 bases each). The J call is uncertain, as TRBJ2-5 better fits the DNA end. Germline-derived CDR1 and CDR2 are SGHDT and YYEEEE. The CDR3 is 14 residues long. The CDR3 DNA reads as TGTGCCAGCACCCATGGGACGGGTCGGGAGACCCAGTACTTC. It codes for CASTHGTGRETQYF.

This clonotype appeared many times. The V call is TRBV29-1, the J call TRBJ1-2; 9 bases are a match to TRBD1. Trimming removed 5 bases from V and 7 bases from J; junction bases left unmatched: 8. Germline V gene sequence: CDR1 SQVTM, CDR2 ANQGSEA. CDR3 length equals 13 residues. The CDR3 spells CSVLGDRDSGYTF. The CDR3 DNA reads TGCAGCGTTCTGGGGGACAGGGACTCTGGCTACACCTTC.

This clonotype was detected a few times. The rearrangement uses TRBV20-1 and TRBJ2-7, with 8 bases that match TRBD2. This CDR3 is 15 amino acids long. CDR1 DFQATT and CDR2 SNEGSKA come from the germline V gene (reference sequence). Trimming took 4 bases from V and 0 from J; bases not matched to a gene: 8. In DNA form, the CDR3 reads TGCAGTGCTACGCCGGGAGGGACAACCTCCTACGAGCAGTACTTC. Residues: CSATPGGTTSYEQYF.

This clonotype was observed at least ten times. This rearrangement joins TRBV10-3 to TRBJ2-7, with 7 bases identical to TRBD2. V lost 7 bases to trimming and J lost 4 bases; unmatched junction nucleotides: 7. This CDR3 comprises 13 residues. CDR1 is ENHRY and CDR2 is SYGVKD in the germline V gene. Written as DNA, the CDR3 is TGTGCCATCAAGGAAGCGGGGAGGTACGAGCAGTACTTC. It yields the protein CAIKEAGRYEQYF.